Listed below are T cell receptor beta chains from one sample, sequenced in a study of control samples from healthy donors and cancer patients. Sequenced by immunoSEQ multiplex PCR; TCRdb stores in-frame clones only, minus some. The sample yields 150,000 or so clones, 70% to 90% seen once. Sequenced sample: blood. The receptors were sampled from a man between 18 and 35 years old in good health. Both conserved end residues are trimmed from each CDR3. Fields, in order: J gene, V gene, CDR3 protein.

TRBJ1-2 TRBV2 ASIELVGAPYGYT
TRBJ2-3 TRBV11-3 ASSPRDGLGDTQY
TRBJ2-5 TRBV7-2 ASSSQVDTGGVGETQY
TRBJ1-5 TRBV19 ASSIGGTGGYQPQH
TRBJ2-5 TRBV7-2 ASSGGRGGETQY
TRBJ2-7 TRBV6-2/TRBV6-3 ASSYGRQSYEQY
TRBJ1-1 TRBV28 ASSPPGQSNTEAF
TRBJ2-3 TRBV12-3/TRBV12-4 ASSSLVDTQY
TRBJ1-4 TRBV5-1 ASSLTRTETTNEKLF
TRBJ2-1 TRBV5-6 ASSLAGGLNEQF
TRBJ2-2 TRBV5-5 ASSLAGGGTGELF
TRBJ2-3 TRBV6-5 AIRGTLTDTQY
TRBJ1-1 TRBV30 AWDRVRTTEAF
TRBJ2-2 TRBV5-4 ASSFMWGNTGELF
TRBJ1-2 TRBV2 ASIQTRTGYGYT
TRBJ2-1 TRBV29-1 SVPGQGTSGEQF
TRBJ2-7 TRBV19 ASSITTGSLQY
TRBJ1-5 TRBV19 ASSRQGSGPQH
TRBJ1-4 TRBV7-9 ASSLDEGDEKLF
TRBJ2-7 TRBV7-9 ASLRDTSYEQY
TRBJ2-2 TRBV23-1 ASSRRRVVVGTGELF
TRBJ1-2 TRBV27 ASSTWGQGLYGYT
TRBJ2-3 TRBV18 ASSPLASGGTDTQY
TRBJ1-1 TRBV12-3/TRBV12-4 ASSYFGVSEAF
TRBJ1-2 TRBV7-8 ASRLPSRKGYT
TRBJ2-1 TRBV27 ASSLWGTGGQNEQF
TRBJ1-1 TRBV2 ASSGVTRAEAF
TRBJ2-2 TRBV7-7 ASSPGWATDNTGELF
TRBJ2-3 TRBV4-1 ASSQATASGGTDTQY
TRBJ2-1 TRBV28 ASSGEDRGSYNEQF
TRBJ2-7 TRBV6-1 ASSEDLGPSYEQY
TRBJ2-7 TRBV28 ASSLSSGGHEQY
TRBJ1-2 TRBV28 ASSPSDREYGYT
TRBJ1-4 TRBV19 ASSSRQGVNEKLF
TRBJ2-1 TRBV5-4 ASSYPPSGGGNEQF
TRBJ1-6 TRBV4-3 ASSHRLGQEGPGPLH
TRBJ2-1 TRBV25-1 ASSRGGFSSYNEQF
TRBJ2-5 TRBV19 ASSSGTYQETQY